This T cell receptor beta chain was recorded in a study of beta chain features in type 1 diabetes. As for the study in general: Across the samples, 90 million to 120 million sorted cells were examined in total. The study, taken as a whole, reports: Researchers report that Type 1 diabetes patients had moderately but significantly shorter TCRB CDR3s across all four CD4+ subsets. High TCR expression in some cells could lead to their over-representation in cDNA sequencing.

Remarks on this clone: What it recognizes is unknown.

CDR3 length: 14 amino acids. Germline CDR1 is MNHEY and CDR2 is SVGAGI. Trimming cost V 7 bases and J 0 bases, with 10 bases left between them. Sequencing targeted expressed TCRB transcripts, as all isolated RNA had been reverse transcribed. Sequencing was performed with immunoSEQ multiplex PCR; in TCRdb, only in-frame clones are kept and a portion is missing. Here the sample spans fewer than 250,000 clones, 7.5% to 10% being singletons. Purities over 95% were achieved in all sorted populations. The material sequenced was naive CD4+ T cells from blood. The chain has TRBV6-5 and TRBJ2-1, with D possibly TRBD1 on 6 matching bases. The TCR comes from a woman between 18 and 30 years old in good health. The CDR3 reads CASTPDSSYNEQFF. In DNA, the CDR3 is TGTGCCAGCACCCCGGACAGCTCCTACAATGAGCAGTTCTTC.